The sequence of this T cell receptor (beta chain) was determined in a study of blood T cell repertoires in COVID-19. Background on the study: T cells, B-cell-depleted T cells, or PBMCs supplied cDNA or gDNA.

The table came from immunoSEQ multiplex PCR; TCRdb's copy has only in-frame clones and leaves some out. The repertoire holds around 270,000 clones, around 87% seen once, with less than 3% in the top ten. Regarding this clone: This sample also contains other DNA sequences that code for the same CDR3.

The TCR comes from a woman between 45 and 60 years old with acute or convalescent COVID-19. The sample was peripheral blood.

CDR3 in amino acids: CASSLKGGSGNTIYF. CDR3 in DNA: TGTGCCAGCAGCTTAAAAGGCGGGAGCGGAAACACCATATATTTT. This sequence joins TRBV7-3 and TRBJ1-3; no clear D gene. V dropped 1 base and J dropped 4 bases, with 11 bases sitting between them. Germline loops: CDR1 SGHTA, CDR2 FQGTGA. The CDR3 extends over 15 amino acids.